This passage covers 8 T cell receptor beta chains from one sample sequenced in a study of T cell changes during pregnancy in multiple sclerosis (dated by TCRdb to 2018 to 2020). Library preparation was by the immunoSEQ multiplex PCR assay. TCRdb limited this immuneACCESS table to in-frame rearrangements with V and J called. A share of clones is missing; checked studies link under half to unresolved V genes, and the rest is unexplained. For this sample there are some 80,000 clones; approximately 88% appear just once. The ten largest clones represent about 0.9% of the sample. This specimen was peripheral blood, taken in the first trimester of pregnancy. The receptors stem from a female donor in good health, enrolled as a control in a pregnancy study.

V gene TRBV4-1 combines with J gene TRBJ1-2; D is unresolved. The CDR3 is 15 amino acids. Germline-derived CDR1 and CDR2 are MGHRA and YSYEKL. The V end lost 5 bases, the J end lost 2 bases, and 15 bases lay between the germline ends. CDR3 in amino acids: CASSTPGGRNYGYTF. CDR3 DNA: TGCGCCAGCAGCACCCCCGGAGGACGGAACTATGGCTACACCTTC.

CDR3 DNA sequence: TGTGCCAGCAGTCCCTGGGACATCCGCGGACTAGACTCTGGAAACACCATATATTTT. Translated, it gives CASSPWDIRGLDSGNTIYF. The chain is built from TRBV27 and TRBJ1-3; tentatively, D is TRBD1 (6 bases). CDR1 is MNHEY, CDR2 SMNVEV, per germline (reference sequence). The V gene lost 5 bases and the J gene lost 0 bases, with 23 bases spanning the gap. This CDR3 spans 19 amino acids.

This chain joins TRBV7-2 and TRBJ2-2; D perhaps matches TRBD1 (6 bases). V was trimmed by 5 bases and J by 4 bases, leaving 14 bases between them. Germline-derived CDR1 and CDR2 are SGHTA and FQGNSA. The CDR3 is 15 residues long. The CDR3 loop is CASSPDNRVTGELFF. Here the CDR3 DNA reads TGTGCCAGCAGCCCGGATAACAGGGTCACCGGGGAGCTGTTTTTT.

This rearrangement joins TRBV11-2 to TRBJ2-5; 9 bases are shared with TRBD2. Germline CDR1 SGHAT, CDR2 FQNNGV. After removal of 3 bases from V and 5 bases from J, the junction contained 7 bases not matched to a gene. The CDR3 has 15 amino acids. The CDR3 DNA sequence: TGTGCCAGCAGCTTCCCTAGCGGGGCCGTGGAGACCCAGTACTTC. Translation: CASSFPSGAVETQYF.

In its sample, this clone was seen a few times. This rearrangement joins TRBV18 to TRBJ1-1; TRBD1 might be the D (6 bases). Trimming removed 3 bases from V and 5 bases from J, with 10 bases in between. CDR1 and CDR2 from the germline V gene are KGHSH and LQKENI. The CDR3 totals 13 residues. The CDR3 reads CASSPGQVTEAFF. The CDR3 region has the DNA TGTGCCAGCTCACCGGGACAAGTGACTGAAGCTTTCTTT.

This clone was counted between two and nine times. Other DNA sequences from this sample encode an identical CDR3 as well. This sequence joins TRBV6-4 and TRBJ2-1; 7 bases are a match to TRBD1. This CDR3 contains 13 residues. With 2 bases clipped from V and 6 bases from J, the junction kept 1 base outside the gene matches. Germline V gives CDR1 MRHNA, CDR2 SNTAGT. The CDR3 DNA follows: TGTGCCAGCAGTGACCGGGACAGCAATGAGCAGTTCTTC. Its protein product is CASSDRDSNEQFF.

The V gene is TRBV18, the J gene TRBJ1-1; no clear D gene. The CDR3 consists of 12 residues. Germline V gene sequence: CDR1 KGHSH, CDR2 LQKENI. V lost 3 bases, J lost 7 bases, and 9 bases lay in between. The DNA of the CDR3 is TGTGCCAGCTCACCCTTAGCTATTGAAGCTTTCTTT. It encodes CASSPLAIEAFF. Variable domain in full (rest from reference TRBV18 and TRBJ1-1): NAGVMQNPRHLVRRRGQEARLRCSPMKGHSHVYWYRQLPEEGLKFMVYLQKENIIDESGMPKERFSAEFPKEGPSILRIQQVVRGDSAAYFCASSPLAIEAFFGQGTRLTVV.

The CDR3 nucleotides are TGCGCCAGCAGCTTCGCACAGATTTACAATGAGCAGTTCTTC. Protein: CASSFAQIYNEQFF. The chain couples TRBV5-1 to TRBJ2-1, with D hard to call. Trimming shortened V by 2 bases and J by 4 bases, and 10 bases separated the two germline ends. This CDR3 is 14 amino acids long. From germline, CDR1 is SGHRS and CDR2 YFSETQ.